This T cell receptor beta chain was recovered during a study of CD8+CD57+ T cells in acquired aplastic anemia. Study in general: Roughly 3 ug was the average amount of DNA from sorted CD4+ and CD8+ cells.

The CDR3 contains 13 residues. The V and J ends lost 5 bases and 2 bases respectively, with 9 bases between them. Germline V CDR1 and CDR2: SGHVS, FQNEAQ. TCR beta VDJ and CDR3 were profiled, and genomic DNA was the template. TCRdb redid the calling of the reads with MiXCR, one entry per CDR3 protein. There are 160,000 or so distinct CDR3 sequences in the sample; 71% occur only once, and around 45% lies in the top ten. Study results and caveats: Patients and controls had in common approximately 30 CD8+ CDR3 sequences.

An expansion of CD8+CD57+ cells by flow cytometry had been shown in patients chosen for sequencing. Diagnosis of severe acquired aplastic anemia applied to all patients. At the time of blood sampling, patients had not yet received any therapy. This clonotype has only one observation. What it binds is unknown. Source material: sorted CD4+, CD8+, or CD8+CD57+ T cells (not recorded which) from PBMCs. The sequence was collected from a human donor with aplastic anemia. The chain recombines TRBV7-8 with TRBJ1-1; the D is unclear. The CDR3 bases are TGTGCCAGCAGCCACCAAACAAACACTGAAGCTTTCTTT. Amino acid sequence: CASSHQTNTEAFF.